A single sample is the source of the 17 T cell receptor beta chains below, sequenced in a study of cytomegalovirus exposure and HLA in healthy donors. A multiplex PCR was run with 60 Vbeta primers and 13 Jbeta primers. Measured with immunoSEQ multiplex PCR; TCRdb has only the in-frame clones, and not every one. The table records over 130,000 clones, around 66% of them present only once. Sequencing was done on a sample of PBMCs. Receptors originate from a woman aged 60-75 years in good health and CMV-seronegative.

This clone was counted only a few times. CDR3 amino acids: CSVEVGEGSSSYEQYF. For the CDR3, the DNA is TGCAGCGTTGAAGTGGGGGAGGGGTCCTCCTCCTACGAGCAGTACTTC. The chain has TRBV29-1 and TRBJ2-7; TRBD2 agrees at 7 bases. Trimming cost V 1 base and J 0 bases; bases outside gene matches: 9. CDR1 SQVTM and CDR2 ANQGSEA come from the germline V gene. The CDR3 loop spans 16 amino acids.

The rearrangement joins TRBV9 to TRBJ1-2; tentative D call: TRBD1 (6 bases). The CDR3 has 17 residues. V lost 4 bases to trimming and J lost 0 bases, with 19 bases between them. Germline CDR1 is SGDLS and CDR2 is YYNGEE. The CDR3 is CASSPTPPDRSNYGYTF. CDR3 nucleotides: TGTGCCAGCAGCCCTACCCCTCCCGACAGGTCTAACTATGGCTACACCTTC.

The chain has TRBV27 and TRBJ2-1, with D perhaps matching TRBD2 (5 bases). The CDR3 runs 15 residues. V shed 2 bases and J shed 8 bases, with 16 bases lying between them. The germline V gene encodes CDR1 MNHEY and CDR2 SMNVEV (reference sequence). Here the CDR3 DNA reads TGTGCCAGCAGTTTACGCGGGTCCCTGAGAGATGAGCAGTTCTTC. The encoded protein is CASSLRGSLRDEQFF.

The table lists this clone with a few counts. CDR3 bases: TGTGCCAGCAGCCACCTGGACAGGCTCACTGAAGCTTTCTTT. Its protein is CASSHLDRLTEAFF. V and J are TRBV14 and TRBJ1-1; TRBD1 aligns across 7 bases. Trimming removed 3 bases from V and 4 bases from J; junction bases left unmatched: 5. The length of the CDR3 is 14 residues. Germline CDR1 SGHDN, CDR2 FVKESK.

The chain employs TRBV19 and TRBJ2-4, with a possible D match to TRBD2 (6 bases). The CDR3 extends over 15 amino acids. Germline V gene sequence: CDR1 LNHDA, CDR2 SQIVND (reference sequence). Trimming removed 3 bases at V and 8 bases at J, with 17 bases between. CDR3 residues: CASSMGGVWGDIQYF. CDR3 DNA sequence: TGTGCCAGTAGTATGGGCGGGGTATGGGGTGACATTCAGTACTTC.

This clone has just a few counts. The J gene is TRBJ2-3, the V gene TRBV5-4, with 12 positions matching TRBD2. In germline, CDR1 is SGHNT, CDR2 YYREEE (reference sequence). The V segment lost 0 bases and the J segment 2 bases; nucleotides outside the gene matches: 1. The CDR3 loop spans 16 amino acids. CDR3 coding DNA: TGTGCCAGCAGCTTGGGACTAGCGGGGGACACAGATACGCAGTATTTT. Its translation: CASSLGLAGDTDTQYF.

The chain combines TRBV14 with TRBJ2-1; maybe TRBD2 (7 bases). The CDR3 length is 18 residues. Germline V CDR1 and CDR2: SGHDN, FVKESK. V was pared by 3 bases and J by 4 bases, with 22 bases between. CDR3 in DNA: TGTGCCAGCAGCCAGGGGTTCGGGGTGGGGGGGGCTTACAATGAGCAGTTCTTC. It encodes CASSQGFGVGGAYNEQFF.

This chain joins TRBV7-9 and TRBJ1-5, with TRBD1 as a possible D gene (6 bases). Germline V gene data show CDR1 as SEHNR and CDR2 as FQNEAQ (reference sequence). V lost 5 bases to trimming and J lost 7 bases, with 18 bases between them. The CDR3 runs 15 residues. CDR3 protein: CASSPGGPEGQPQHF. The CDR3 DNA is TGTGCCAGCAGCCCTGGGGGCCCTGAGGGACAGCCCCAGCATTTT.

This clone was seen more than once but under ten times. The CDR3 sequence is CASRSDSYYGYTF. CDR3 sequence (DNA): TGTGCCAGCAGATCGGACAGCTACTATGGCTACACCTTC. The chain couples TRBV5-4 to TRBJ1-2, with a possible D match to TRBD1 (6 bases). In germline, CDR1 is SGHNT, CDR2 YYREEE (reference sequence). Trimming stripped 5 bases from V and 3 bases from J, with 11 bases between. This CDR3 spans 13 amino acids.

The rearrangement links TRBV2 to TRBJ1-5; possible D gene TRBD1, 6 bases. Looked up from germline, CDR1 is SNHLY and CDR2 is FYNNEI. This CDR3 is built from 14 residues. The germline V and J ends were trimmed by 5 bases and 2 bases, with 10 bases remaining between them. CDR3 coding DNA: TGTGCCAGCAGTAAGGGGGACGGCAATCAGCCCCAGCATTTT. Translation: CASSKGDGNQPQHF. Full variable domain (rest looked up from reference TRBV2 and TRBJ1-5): EPEVTQTPSHQVTQMGQEVILRCVPISNHLYFYWYRQILGQKVEFLVSFYNNEISEKSEIFDDQFSVERPDGSNFTLKIRSTKLEDSAMYFCASSKGDGNQPQHFGDGTRLSIL.

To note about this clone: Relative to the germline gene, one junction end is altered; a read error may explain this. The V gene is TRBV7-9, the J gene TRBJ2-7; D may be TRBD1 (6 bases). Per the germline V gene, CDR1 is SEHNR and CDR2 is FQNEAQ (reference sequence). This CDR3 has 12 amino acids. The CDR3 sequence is CSSSPGDYEQYF. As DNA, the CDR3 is TGTTCCAGCTCCCCAGGGGACTACGAGCAGTACTTC.

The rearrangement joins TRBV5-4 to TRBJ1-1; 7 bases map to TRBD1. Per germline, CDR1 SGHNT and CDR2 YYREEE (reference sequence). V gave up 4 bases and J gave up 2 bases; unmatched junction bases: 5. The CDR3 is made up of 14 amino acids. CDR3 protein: CASSRDRANTEAFF. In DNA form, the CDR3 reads TGTGCCAGCAGCAGAGACAGGGCAAACACTGAAGCTTTCTTT.

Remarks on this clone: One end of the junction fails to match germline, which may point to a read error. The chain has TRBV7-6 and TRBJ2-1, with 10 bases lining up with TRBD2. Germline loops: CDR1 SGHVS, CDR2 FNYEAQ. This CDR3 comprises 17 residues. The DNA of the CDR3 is TGTGTCAGCAGCTTAGGAACCTGGACTAGCGGTCAAAATGAGCAGTTCTTC. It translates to CVSSLGTWTSGQNEQFF.

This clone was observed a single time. CDR3 in amino acids: CSVRDGSEAFF. CDR3 coding DNA: TGCAGCGTACGAGACGGGTCTGAAGCTTTCTTT. This chain joins TRBV29-1 and TRBJ1-1; D unclear. The CDR3 contains 11 residues. The V end was cut by 6 bases, the J end by 6 bases, with 11 bases between. Germline V gene lookup returns CDR1 SQVTM and CDR2 ANQGSEA. Filled out from reference TRBV29-1 and TRBJ1-1, the complete variable domain reads SAVISQKPSRDICQRGTSLTIQCQVDSQVTMMFWYRQQPGQSLTLIATANQGSEATYESGFVIDKFPISRPNLTFSTLTVSNMSPEDSSIYLCSVRDGSEAFFGQGTRLTVV.

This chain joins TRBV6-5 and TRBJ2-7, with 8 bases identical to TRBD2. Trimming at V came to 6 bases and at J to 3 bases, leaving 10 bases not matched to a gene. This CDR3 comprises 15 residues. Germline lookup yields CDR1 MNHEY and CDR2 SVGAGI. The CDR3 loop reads CASSLGLARDYEQYF. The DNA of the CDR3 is TGTGCCAGCAGCCTCGGACTAGCTAGGGACTACGAGCAGTACTTC.

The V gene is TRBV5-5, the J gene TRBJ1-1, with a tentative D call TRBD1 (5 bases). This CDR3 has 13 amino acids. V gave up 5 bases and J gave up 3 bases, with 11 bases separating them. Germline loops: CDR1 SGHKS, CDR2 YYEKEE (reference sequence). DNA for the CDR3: TGTGCCAGCAGTCGGGGAGGGGACACTGAAGCTTTCTTT. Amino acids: CASSRGGDTEAFF.

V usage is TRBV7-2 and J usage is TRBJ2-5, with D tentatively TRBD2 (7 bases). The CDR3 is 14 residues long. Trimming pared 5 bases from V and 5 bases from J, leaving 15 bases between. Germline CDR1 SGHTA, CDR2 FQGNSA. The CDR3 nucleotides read TGTGCCAGCAGCCCTGGGGGGGCCAGCGAGACCCAGTACTTC. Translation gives CASSPGGASETQYF.